The source of this T cell receptor beta chain is a study of blood T cell repertoires in COVID-19. The CDR3 runs 15 residues. V lost 0 bases to trimming and J lost 1 base, with 10 bases between them. Profiling relied on immunoSEQ multiplex PCR, and the TCRdb table lists in-frame clones only, not all of them. The sample has under 100,000 clones; around 87% are singletons. The receptor's source is a human donor in a cohort sampled during active COVID-19. V gene TRBV5-3 combines with J gene TRBJ2-5, with a possible D match to TRBD2 (5 bases). TRBV5-3 belongs to the ORF category, with a function that is uncertain. The sequencing sample was made of peripheral blood. The CDR3 DNA reads TGTGCCAGAAGCTTGGTGGACTCAATCCAAGAGACCCAGTACTTC. This encodes CARSLVDSIQETQYF.